This TCR beta chain comes out of a study of human versus mouse CDR3 diversity and MHC coevolution (dated by TCRdb to 2016 to 2017). Turning to the overall study: The immunoSEQ assay was reported to detect one in 200,000 T cells and to minimize amplification bias from multiplex PCR. Three healthy volunteer blood donors made up the human cohort, with one aged 30 to 40, one aged 40 to 49 and one aged 60 to 70 at collection. Across the mouse and human samples, each sample yielded between roughly 0.6 x 10^7 and 1.7 x 10^7 valid reads. Human naive CD4 T cell repertoires were used as a reference for TCR selection on multiple MHC II alleles and were compared with human-TCR-locus transgenic mice carrying single MHC II. General study outcomes and caveats: Among all the groups compared, the lowest clonal inequality scores came from two of the three human donors. According to iCHAO1 estimates, humans had the largest TCR beta repertoire, 1.5 million to 2 million clonotypes, which was attributed likely to selection by multiple MHC II molecules. On average, humans had more CDR3 deletions and insertions than mice did, pointing to greater exonuclease and TdT activity. Because human T cells were selected on roughly 6 MHC II alleles, repertoire diversity in humans and mice was not considered directly comparable.

Naive CD4 T cells, defined as CD45RO-negative and CD62L-positive, were isolated from PBMCs by fluorescence-activated cell sorting. Around 50 ml of fresh peripheral blood was drawn per donor, and PBMCs were isolated by Ficoll density centrifugation. Cells were sorted on a FACSAria III instrument, and every sample had a purity above 85%. In this sample, this clone turned up once. Its antigen has not been determined. Base-call qualities are not available, and no considerably larger clone is one nucleotide away. The germline V gene yields SGHRS for CDR1 and YFSETQ for CDR2. Including the terminal cysteine and phenylalanine, the CDR3 comprises 16 residues. Kept here is only the CDR3 DNA, which spans 48 bases and is read in frame from base 1. The QIAGEN blood and tissue kit was used to extract genomic DNA from sorted cells, and the DNA was quantified on a NanoDrop 1000. TCR alpha and beta chains were deep sequenced and quantified on the immunoSEQ platform using multiplex PCR of genomic DNA. Per the original workflow: TCR sequences were annotated using IMGT gene and region definitions. Out-of-frame rearrangements were taken as a proxy for the preselection repertoire and were compared with in-frame clonotypes. The iCHAO1 estimator provided with the immunoSEQ platform was used to estimate repertoire size. Clonal inequality was measured with a Gini index on in-frame amino acid clonotypes, based on the Lorenz curve. Shared clonotypes were counted with the intersect function of the R package tcR, and similarity was scored with the Jaccard index. V, J and V-J usage frequencies went into a principal component analysis run with the R prcomp function, with no normalization applied. The clones in this table, taken by TCRdb from immuneACCESS, are in-frame only. Not every clone is retained; where verified, under half of the shortfall comes from an unresolved V gene, and the cause of the rest is unknown. V, J and clone size derive from that table, while D and trimming were established from the DNA sequence. This sample holds 50,000 to 65,000 clones; just under 95% were observed only once. The ten largest clones take up around 18% of the sample.

The sample taken for sequencing was naive CD4+ T cells from blood. Interpreted using the paper, the cell subset or site label stands for: CD45RO-negative CD62L-positive naive CD4 T cells. The sequence joins TRBV5-1 to TRBJ2-5; 7 bases in the middle match TRBD1. The closer fit of TRBJ2-7 to the DNA end suggests the J call may be wrong. The sequence derives from a person between 55 and 69 years old in good health. The CDR3 in this case is CASSLGEQGYPGEQYF. The DNA sequence reads TGCGCCAGCAGCTTGGGGGAACAGGGGTACCCCGGCGAGCAGTACTTC.